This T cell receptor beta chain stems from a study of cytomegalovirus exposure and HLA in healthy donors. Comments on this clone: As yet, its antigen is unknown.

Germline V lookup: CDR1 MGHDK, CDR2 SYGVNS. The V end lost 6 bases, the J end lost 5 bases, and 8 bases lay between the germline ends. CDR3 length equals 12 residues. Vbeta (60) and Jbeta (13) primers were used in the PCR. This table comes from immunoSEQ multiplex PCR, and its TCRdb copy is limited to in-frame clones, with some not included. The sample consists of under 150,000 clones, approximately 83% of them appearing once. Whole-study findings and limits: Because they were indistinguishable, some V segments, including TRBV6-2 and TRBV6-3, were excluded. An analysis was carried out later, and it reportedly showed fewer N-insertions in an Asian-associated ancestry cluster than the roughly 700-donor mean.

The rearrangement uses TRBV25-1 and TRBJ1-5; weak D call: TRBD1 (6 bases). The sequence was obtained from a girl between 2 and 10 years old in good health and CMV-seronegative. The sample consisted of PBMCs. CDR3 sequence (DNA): TGTGCCAGCAGACAGGGCGATCAGCCCCAGCATTTT. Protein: CASRQGDQPQHF.